The clone carrying this TCR beta chain has a count of ten or more. Its antigen is undetermined. CDR1 MDHEN and CDR2 SYDVKM come from the germline V gene. This CDR3 contains 14 residues. V was shortened by 5 bases and J by 4 bases, with 15 bases between the two germline ends. Time point of the sample: patch test 2, 6 weeks after DPC sensitization. Stated treatment: therapeutic diphenylcyclopropenone sensitization with weekly scalp DPC. This sample is drawn from a study of human T cells and chemical hapten exposure. Broader study findings: Expanded TCRs produced significantly more large CDR3 similarity clusters than controls did.

TCRdb itself ran the RACE reads through MiXCR, one entry per CDR3 protein. The sample records about 85,000 distinct CDR3 sequences, around 10% being singletons. Sequenced here: whole blood, sampled in connection with sensitization to the hapten diphenylcyclopropenone (DPC). The chain recombines TRBV28 with TRBJ2-7; no clear D gene. The clonotype originates from a man younger than 30 with alopecia areata. Some clones in this sample may be carry-over from other donors' samples. CDR3 DNA: TGTGCCAGCAGTCCCCAAATGGTAGATTACGAGCAGTACTTC. It codes for CASSPQMVDYEQYF.